This is a list of T cell receptor beta chains from one sample in a study of graft-versus-host responses after intestinal transplantation. The table came from immunoSEQ multiplex PCR; TCRdb's copy has only in-frame clones and leaves some out. The profile shows approximately 100,000 clones, more than 75% of them singletons. The specimen comprised PBMCs, sampled 255 days after intestinal transplant. Receptors originate from a human patient who received an intestinal transplant, so some T cells may come from the graft donor. CDR3s include the opening cysteine and the closing phenylalanine or tryptophan. Fields, in order: CDR3 length, V gene, clone size, D gene, J gene, CDR3 DNA, CDR3 protein. D genes are given only for firm matches. The size field is filled for only some rows; it gives once, few, many or a size class.

14	TRBV7-9	-	-	TRBJ1-3	TGTGCCAGCAGCTCAGGTCTCTCTGGAAACACCATATATTTT	CASSSGLSGNTIYF
14	TRBV28	-	-	TRBJ1-1	TGTGCCAGCCGAATCAGTGTTGGGAACACTGAAGCTTTCTTT	CASRISVGNTEAFF
11	TRBV30	-	TRBD1	TRBJ2-1	TGTGCCTGGACAGGGGGCGGTGAGCAGTTCTTC	CAWTGGGEQFF
11	TRBV5-3	-	-	TRBJ2-7	TGTGCCAGAAGCCAGGTCTACGAGCAGTACTTC	CARSQVYEQYF
14	TRBV19	-	-	TRBJ1-2	TGTGCCAGCCCTAGGCAGGGGTTGGACTATGGCTACACCTTC	CASPRQGLDYGYTF
15	TRBV4-1	-	-	TRBJ2-1	TGCGCCAGCAGCCAAGACAGGATACCTTACAATGAGCAGTTCTTC	CASSQDRIPYNEQFF
15	TRBV15	-	-	TRBJ2-1	TGTGCCACCAGCAGAACCTTTAGTTCGGGAAATGAGCAGTTCTTC	CATSRTFSSGNEQFF
13	TRBV4-1	-	-	TRBJ1-4	TGCGCCAGCAGCCCCCTAAGGGTCGAAAAACTGTTTTTT	CASSPLRVEKLFF
17	TRBV2	-	-	TRBJ2-1	TGTGCCAGCAGTGAAGGGCCCCCCGGCACTTCCGCTAATGAGCAGTTCTTC	CASSEGPPGTSANEQFF
16	TRBV4-1	-	-	TRBJ2-4	TGCGCCAGCAGCCAAGTCGCCCAGGCAGCCAAAAACATTCAGTACTTC	CASSQVAQAAKNIQYF
11	TRBV28	-	-	TRBJ1-2	TGTGCCAGCAGTTCCTTAAGGGGCTACACCTTC	CASSSLRGYTF
16	TRBV14	-	-	TRBJ2-1	TGTGCCAGCAGCCAATATGGGACTCCCCAGGGAGCTGAGCAGTTCTTC	CASSQYGTPQGAEQFF
14	TRBV5-5	-	-	TRBJ1-5	TGTGCCAGCAGCTTTGGTAAGGGAAGTCAGCCCCAGCATTTT	CASSFGKGSQPQHF
15	TRBV18	-	-	TRBJ2-2	TGTGCCAGCTCACCATGGGACGCGAACACCGGGGAGCTGTTTTTT	CASSPWDANTGELFF
16	TRBV27	once	TRBD2	TRBJ2-2	TGTGCCAGCAGTTCTCCGGGACTACCAAACACCGGGGAGCTGTTTTTT	CASSSPGLPNTGELFF
14	TRBV5-8	-	TRBD1	TRBJ2-7	TGTGCCAGCAGCTTGGAGGCCCAGGGGGCGGTTGGATACTTC	CASSLEAQGAVGYF
15	TRBV5-1	-	-	TRBJ1-1	TGCGCCAGCAGCGGGGTTGGAGCCGTTAACACTGAAGCTTTCTTT	CASSGVGAVNTEAFF
16	TRBV19	few	-	TRBJ1-1	TGTGCCAGTAGTATCTATACCGGGACCCGAAACACTGAAGCTTTCTTT	CASSIYTGTRNTEAFF
16	TRBV9	-	TRBD2	TRBJ2-1	TGTGCCAGCAGCTCCGCGGGGGTTCCGGACTACAATGAGCAGTTCTTC	CASSSAGVPDYNEQFF
13	TRBV2	-	-	TRBJ1-2	TGTGCCAGCATTAAAGAGGGGAGAGCGGGCTACACCTTC	CASIKEGRAGYTF
14	TRBV9	-	-	TRBJ2-7	TGTGCCAGCAGCGTAGGGCAGGGATACTACGAGCAGTACTTC	CASSVGQGYYEQYF
14	TRBV29-1	-	-	TRBJ1-5	TGCAGCGTTACAAGGTCAAATTGCAATCAGCCCCAGCATTTT	CSVTRSNCNQPQHF
17	TRBV11-2	-	TRBD1	TRBJ2-7	TGTGCCAGCAGCTTAAGCTTATTGTCACAGGGGACCTACGAGCAGTACTTC	CASSLSLLSQGTYEQYF
14	TRBV28	-	TRBD2	TRBJ2-4	TGTGCCAGCAACAGCGGGGGAGCCAAAAACATTCAGTACTTC	CASNSGGAKNIQYF
13	TRBV5-6	-	TRBD1	TRBJ2-7	TGTGCCAGCAGCCGATGGACAGGTTGGGAGCAGTACTTC	CASSRWTGWEQYF
17	TRBV7-8	-	-	TRBJ2-2	TGTGCCAGCAGTCCTAGTAGAGGCCTAGCGAACACCGGGGAGCTGTTTTTT	CASSPSRGLANTGELFF
13	TRBV30	-	-	TRBJ2-1	TGTGCCTGGATGGTGAGCTCCTACAATGAGCAGTTCTTC	CAWMVSSYNEQFF
16	TRBV5-4	-	-	TRBJ2-3	TGTGCCAGCAGCCACCGGGACGGGTTGGGGTTGGATACGCAGTATTTT	CASSHRDGLGLDTQYF
14	TRBV16	-	TRBD1	TRBJ2-7	TGTGCCAGCAGCCACCGGGACAGGGTCGTCGAGCAGTACTTC	CASSHRDRVVEQYF
13	TRBV27	-	-	TRBJ2-3	TGTGCCAGCAGTTTACAGAGGCAGGATACGCAGTATTTT	CASSLQRQDTQYF
12	TRBV29-1	-	TRBD1	TRBJ1-2	TGCAGCGTTCTGACAGGGACCCGTGGCTACACCTTC	CSVLTGTRGYTF
17	TRBV14	-	-	TRBJ1-1	TGTGCCAGCAGCCAAGTTTCCCAAGTAAGGGTTGACACTGAAGCTTTCTTT	CASSQVSQVRVDTEAFF
14	TRBV27	-	-	TRBJ1-2	TGTGCCAGCATGGGGGCGGACAGCATGCGAGGCTACACCTTC	CASMGADSMRGYTF
17	TRBV7-9	-	TRBD2	TRBJ2-5	TGTGCCAGCAGCTTACCATCTAGCGGGAGAAGAGGGGAGACCCAGTACTTC	CASSLPSSGRRGETQYF
18	TRBV4-2	-	TRBD1	TRBJ1-1	TGTGCCAGCAGCCAAGAAGGATCAGGGGGCTTTTTCAACACTGAAGCTTTCTTT	CASSQEGSGGFFNTEAFF
13	TRBV28	-	-	TRBJ1-2	TGTGCCAGCAGCCTCAGAGAAGAGTTTGGCTACACCTTC	CASSLREEFGYTF
14	TRBV9	-	-	TRBJ1-1	TGTGCCAGCAGCGTAGGAGTCCAGGCGATTGAAGCTTTCTTT	CASSVGVQAIEAFF
14	TRBV28	-	TRBD2	TRBJ2-5	TGTGCCAGCAGCTCTGGACTAGCGAGAGAGACCCAGTACTTC	CASSSGLARETQYF
16	TRBV5-4	-	-	TRBJ1-2	TGTGCCAGCAGCTTGGCCACGGGGGGAAAGACCTATGGCTACACCTTC	CASSLATGGKTYGYTF
12	TRBV28	-	-	TRBJ2-2	TGTGCCAGCACCCTGAACACCGGGGAGCTGTTTTTT	CASTLNTGELFF
15	TRBV6-5	-	-	TRBJ2-2	TGTGCCAGCAGCCCTTGGAGGGCGAACACCGGGGAGCTGTTTTTT	CASSPWRANTGELFF
11	TRBV7-9	-	-	TRBJ1-4	TGTGCCAGCAGCTTAGATGAAAAACTGTTTTTT	CASSLDEKLFF
15	TRBV4-2	-	TRBD1	TRBJ1-2	TGTGCCAGCAGGACAAATACAGGGGCCCACTATGGCTACACCTTC	CASRTNTGAHYGYTF
15	TRBV6-5	-	TRBD1	TRBJ1-6	TGTGCCAGCAGTTACTCCAGACAGGGGGCTTCACCCCTCCACTTT	CASSYSRQGASPLHF
13	TRBV6-1	-	-	TRBJ2-7	TGTGCCAGCAGTATAGCGTTAACCTACGAGCAGTACTTC	CASSIALTYEQYF
14	TRBV5-1	-	-	TRBJ2-7	TGCGCCAGCAGCTTTTTATCAGGAGCCTACGAGCAGTACTTC	CASSFLSGAYEQYF
14	TRBV5-5	-	-	TRBJ1-5	TGTGCCAGCAGCTTGGCGTTAATCGGGCAGCCCCAGCATTTT	CASSLALIGQPQHF
15	TRBV27	-	-	TRBJ1-2	TGTGCCAGCAGTCCCGCGGGGGCATCTAACTATGGCTACACCTTC	CASSPAGASNYGYTF
14	TRBV6-6	-	-	TRBJ2-2	TGTGCCAGCATCCGGGGATCTCGCGCCGGGGAGCTGTTTTTT	CASIRGSRAGELFF
14	TRBV7-2	-	-	TRBJ1-5	TGTGCCAGCAGCTTAAACAGGGATGTTCAGCCCCAGCATTTT	CASSLNRDVQPQHF
13	TRBV13	once	-	TRBJ1-1	TGTGCCAGCAGCCATAACAGGGACACTGAAGCTTTCTTT	CASSHNRDTEAFF
16	TRBV5-6	-	-	TRBJ2-2	TGTGCCAGCAGCTCCCTCCCGGTCGCGAACACCGGGGAGCTGTTTTTT	CASSSLPVANTGELFF